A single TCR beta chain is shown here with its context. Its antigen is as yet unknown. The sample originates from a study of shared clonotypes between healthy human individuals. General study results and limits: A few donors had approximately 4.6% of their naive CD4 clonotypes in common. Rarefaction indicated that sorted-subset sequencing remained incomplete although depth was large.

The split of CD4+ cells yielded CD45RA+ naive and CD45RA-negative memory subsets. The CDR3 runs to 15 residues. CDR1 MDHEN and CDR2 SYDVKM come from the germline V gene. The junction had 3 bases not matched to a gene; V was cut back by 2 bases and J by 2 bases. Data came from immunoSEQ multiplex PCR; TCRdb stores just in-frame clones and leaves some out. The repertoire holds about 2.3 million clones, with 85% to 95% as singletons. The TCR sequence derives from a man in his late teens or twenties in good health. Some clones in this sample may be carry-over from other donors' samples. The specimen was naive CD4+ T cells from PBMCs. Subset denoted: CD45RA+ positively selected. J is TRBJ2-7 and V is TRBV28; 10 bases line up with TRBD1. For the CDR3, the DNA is TGTGCCAGCAGTTTAGCGGGACAGGGGACCTACGAGCAGTACTTC. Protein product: CASSLAGQGTYEQYF.